This T cell receptor (beta chain) was sequenced for a study of blood T cell repertoires in COVID-19. About the research overall: T cells, B-cell-depleted T cells, or PBMCs supplied cDNA or gDNA.

This clone has more than one count but fewer than ten. The table came from immunoSEQ multiplex PCR; TCRdb's copy has only in-frame clones and leaves some out. The sample has under 250,000 clones, roughly 86% seen once. CDR1 and CDR2 (germline): SGHVS, FNYEAQ. The V end lost 7 bases, the J end lost 0 bases, and 10 bases lay between the germline ends. The CDR3 runs to 15 residues. Sequenced material: peripheral blood. The V gene is TRBV7-6, the J gene TRBJ1-6, with unresolved D. The TCR sequence derives from a woman of 80 years or more with COVID-19, enrolled during active disease. CDR3 region: CASTPSVSYNSPLHF. CDR3 DNA: TGTGCCAGCACCCCGTCCGTCTCCTATAATTCACCCCTCCACTTT.